The rows below give T cell receptor beta chains drawn from one sample of a study of blood T cell repertoires in COVID-19. Repertoires were generated with immunoSEQ multiplex PCR, while TCRdb's copy carries only in-frame clones and drops some. The repertoire includes about 180,000 clones, 82% of them detected once, and roughly 8.1% sits in the top ten. Material for sequencing was peripheral blood. The source is a woman in her 70s with acute or convalescent COVID-19. CDR3s include the opening cysteine and the closing phenylalanine or tryptophan. A D gene is named only where the DNA matches it firmly. The size field is filled for only some rows; it gives once, few, many or a size class.

J gene,D gene,clone size,V gene,CDR3 DNA,CDR3 protein
TRBJ1-3,-,-,TRBV18,TGTGCCAGCTCACCACCGGGGGCCCAGGGTGGCTCTGGAAACACCATATATTTT,CASSPPGAQGGSGNTIYF
TRBJ2-7,TRBD1,-,TRBV28,TGTGCCAGCAGGGGAGGGACAGGGGGCTACGAGCAGTACTTC,CASRGGTGGYEQYF
TRBJ2-2,TRBD2,-,TRBV14,TGTGCCAGCAGCCGCCCACTAGCGGGAGGGTTCATCGGGGAGCTGTTTTTT,CASSRPLAGGFIGELFF
TRBJ2-5,-,-,TRBV6-5,TGTGCCAGCAGGGGGCCCTCTACCTCCCAGTACTTC,CASRGPSTSQYF
TRBJ1-2,TRBD1,few,TRBV30,TGTGCCTGGAGTGCCACGGGACAGGGGGCAGGGGGCTACACCTTC,CAWSATGQGAGGYTF
TRBJ2-7,-,-,TRBV5-4,TGTGCCAGCAGCTTTGGGAGCTCCTACGAGCAGTACTTC,CASSFGSSYEQYF
TRBJ1-6,-,few,TRBV28,TGTGCCAGCAGTTCCTTTTCCGAGACAGCCTTTAGCTCCTATAATTCACCCCTCCACTTT,CASSSFSETAFSSYNSPLHF
TRBJ2-7,TRBD2,-,TRBV5-6,TGTGCCAGCAGCTTGGGGACTAGCGGCTACGAGCAGTACTTC,CASSLGTSGYEQYF
TRBJ2-1,-,-,TRBV23-1,TGCGCCAGCAGTCTGTTTCGGCGGAGACATGAGCAGTTCTTC,CASSLFRRRHEQFF
TRBJ2-2,-,-,TRBV5-4,TGTGCCAGCAGCTTGGGGACAGCTAACACCGGGGAGCTGTTTTTT,CASSLGTANTGELFF
TRBJ2-4,-,-,TRBV5-6,TGTGCCAGCAGCTTGATCTCCGACAGACCTACTTCAAACATTCAGTACTTC,CASSLISDRPTSNIQYF
TRBJ1-6,-,-,TRBV5-6,TGTGCCAGCAGCTTACAGATTAATTCACCCCTCCACTTT,CASSLQINSPLHF
TRBJ2-3,-,-,TRBV28,TGTGCCAGCAGTTTATACGGGGTCAGTAGGGGGACAGATACGCAGTATTTT,CASSLYGVSRGTDTQYF
TRBJ2-3,-,-,TRBV2,TGTGCCAGCAGTTGGAGGGGGGGACCTTTGGGCACAGATACGCAGTATTTT,CASSWRGGPLGTDTQYF
TRBJ1-1,-,-,TRBV19,TGTGCCAGTAGATGGGGGGACACTGAAGCTTTCTTT,CASRWGDTEAFF
TRBJ2-3,TRBD2,-,TRBV6-5,TGTGCCAGCGCAGGTAGCGGGGGCACAGATACGCAGTATTTT,CASAGSGGTDTQYF
TRBJ2-1,TRBD2,-,TRBV4-1,TGCGCCAGCAGACCTCCCGTTGGAGCGGGGTCGGTAAGGGAGCAGTTCTTC,CASRPPVGAGSVREQFF
TRBJ1-5,-,-,TRBV19,TGTGCCAGTAGTATGGGCAGAGACAGATACAATCAGCCCCAGCATTTT,CASSMGRDRYNQPQHF
TRBJ1-3,-,-,TRBV6-5,TGTGCCAGCAGTTACGTGACAGGCTCTGGAAACACCATATATTTT,CASSYVTGSGNTIYF
TRBJ1-4,-,-,TRBV2,TGTGCCAGCAGTTGGACAGCGTGGTCTGAAAAACTGTTTTTT,CASSWTAWSEKLFF
TRBJ1-2,-,-,TRBV28,TGTGCCAGCAGTTGGGCAGGCCGGCGGGGATATGGCTACACCTTC,CASSWAGRRGYGYTF
TRBJ1-1,TRBD1,-,TRBV6-5,TGTGCCAGCAGGATGACAGGGCTCACTGAAGCTTTCTTT,CASRMTGLTEAFF
TRBJ2-2,-,-,TRBV7-3,TGTGCCAGCAGCGACGGGAGCGGGGAGCTGTTTTTT,CASSDGSGELFF
TRBJ2-7,-,-,TRBV11-2,TGTGCCAGCAGCTTAACGACTGGCTCCTACGAGCAGTACTTC,CASSLTTGSYEQYF
TRBJ1-3,-,-,TRBV29-1,TGCAGCGTCGACCCGGGTCACTCTGGAAACACCATATATTTT,CSVDPGHSGNTIYF
TRBJ2-7,TRBD1,once,TRBV5-6,TGTGCCAGCAGCTTTGGACAGGGTGACTACGAGCAGTACTTC,CASSFGQGDYEQYF
TRBJ2-2,-,-,TRBV27,TGTGCCAGCAGTTCAGGTGGGGAGCTGTTTTTT,CASSSGGELFF
TRBJ1-5,TRBD1,-,TRBV19,TGTGCCAGTAACCGGGACAGCCAGTATAGCAATCAGCCCCAGCATTTT,CASNRDSQYSNQPQHF
TRBJ1-6,TRBD1,once,TRBV7-9,TGTGCCAGCAGCTTAGGCAGGGGGACAAATTCACCCCTCCACTTT,CASSLGRGTNSPLHF
TRBJ2-3,TRBD2,-,TRBV4-1,TGCGCCAGCAGACCCACTAGCGGGAAAGGGGTAGATACGCAGTATTTT,CASRPTSGKGVDTQYF
TRBJ1-5,-,-,TRBV15,TGTGCCACCAGCTGGGCCAGCCGCAATCAGCCCCAGCATTTT,CATSWASRNQPQHF
TRBJ1-2,-,-,TRBV6-1,TGTGCCAGCAGTGAAACGGTGGGAGCTAACTATGGCTACACCTTC,CASSETVGANYGYTF
TRBJ2-7,-,-,TRBV14,TGTGCCAGCAGCCCCACCAAGAGGTACGAGCAGTACTTC,CASSPTKRYEQYF
TRBJ2-3,-,once,TRBV21-1,TGTGCCAGCAGCCGCCCAAGGACTAGCGGGCTAACGCAGTATTTT,CASSRPRTSGLTQYF
TRBJ2-5,-,-,TRBV15,TGTGCCACCAGCAGAAATTCCAGGGTTGGGTGGGAGACCCAGTACTTC,CATSRNSRVGWETQYF
TRBJ2-7,-,-,TRBV6-5,TGTGCCAGCAGCCGCGGAGGCGAATCCTACGAGCAGTACTTC,CASSRGGESYEQYF
TRBJ1-5,-,-,TRBV27,TGTGCCAGCAGTCTCTTCGGGGATCAGCCCCAGCATTTT,CASSLFGDQPQHF
TRBJ2-1,-,-,TRBV13,TGTGCCAGCAGCTTAGGACAGGGCCCCTTGAGAGAGCAGTTCTTC,CASSLGQGPLREQFF
TRBJ1-2,-,-,TRBV11-2,TGTGCCAGCAGCCCCGCGGGAAACTATGGCTACACCTTC,CASSPAGNYGYTF
TRBJ1-1,TRBD1,-,TRBV28,TGTGCCAGCCCTCGGTCCAGGGGGCAAGTCTCTGAAGCTTTCTTT,CASPRSRGQVSEAFF
TRBJ2-1,-,once,TRBV6-5,TGTGCCAGCAGTTACATGCTAGCTAGCTCCTACAATGAGCAGTTCTTC,CASSYMLASSYNEQFF
TRBJ2-5,-,-,TRBV6-5,TGTGCCAGCAGTTACTCGCAGGGTTCCGAGGAGACCCAGTACTTC,CASSYSQGSEETQYF